The 9 T cell receptor beta chains listed next were all sequenced from one sample in a study of cytomegalovirus exposure and HLA in healthy donors. With 60 Vbeta and 13 Jbeta primers, the PCR was carried out. Repertoires were generated with immunoSEQ multiplex PCR, while TCRdb's copy carries only in-frame clones and drops some. The table records approximately 260,000 clones, nearly 95% of them present only once. The sample comprised PBMCs. Receptor source: a girl aged 2 to 9 in good health and CMV-seronegative.

The chain uses TRBV7-9 and TRBJ1-1; no firm D call. V lost 5 bases and J lost 0, with 7 bases in between. This CDR3 is built from 13 residues. Germline V CDR1 and CDR2: SEHNR, FQNEAQ (reference sequence). Here the CDR3 reads CASSPNLNTEAFF. The CDR3 DNA sequence: TGTGCCAGCAGCCCCAACTTGAACACTGAAGCTTTCTTT.

The chain couples TRBV18 to TRBJ1-4, with D uncertain. The CDR3 loop spans 13 amino acids. Per germline, CDR1 KGHSH and CDR2 LQKENI. Trimming cost V 0 bases and J 6 bases, with 5 bases left between them. The CDR3 bases are TGTGCCAGCTCACCACCGCAGGATGAAAAACTGTTTTTT. Its translation: CASSPPQDEKLFF.

V is TRBV15 and J is TRBJ2-1; perhaps TRBD2 as D (7 bases). The CDR3 spans 18 residues. The germline V gene has CDR1 LNHNV and CDR2 YYDKDF (reference sequence). The V end lost 2 bases, the J end lost 5 bases, and 22 bases lay between the germline ends. For the CDR3, the DNA is TGTGCCACCAGCAGACGCCGGGGTGGGGGGGCGGGAGACAATGAGCAGTTCTTC. Protein: CATSRRRGGGAGDNEQFF.

V and J are TRBV2 and TRBJ1-5; D possibly corresponds to TRBD1 (5 bases). Trimming pared 2 bases from V and 0 bases from J, leaving 5 bases between. Germline CDR1 reads SNHLY; CDR2 reads FYNNEI. The CDR3 runs to 14 residues. DNA for the CDR3: TGTGCCAGCAGTGAACAGGGTAGCAATCAGCCCCAGCATTTT. This codes for CASSEQGSNQPQHF.

The chain is built from TRBV6-5 and TRBJ2-5; D call uncertain. Looked up from germline, CDR1 is MNHEY and CDR2 is SVGAGI. Trimming removed 0 bases from V and 4 bases from J, with 9 bases in between. CDR3 length: 14 residues. CDR3 residues: CASSYSQVGETQYF. CDR3 in DNA: TGTGCCAGCAGTTACTCTCAGGTTGGAGAGACCCAGTACTTC.

This rearrangement joins TRBV7-6 to TRBJ2-5; 11 nucleotides match TRBD2. The junction had 5 bases not matched to a gene; V was cut back by 4 bases and J by 4 bases. The CDR3 extends over 15 amino acids. CDR1 is SGHVS and CDR2 is FNYEAQ in the germline V gene. The CDR3 DNA reads as TGTGCCAGCAGCTGGGGACTAGCGGAAATAGAGACCCAGTACTTC. Protein sequence: CASSWGLAEIETQYF.

The chain has TRBV30 and TRBJ2-5, with a tentative D call TRBD2 (7 bases). V lost 1 base and J lost 9, with 12 bases in between. CDR3 length: 12 amino acids. Germline values: CDR1 GTSNPN, CDR2 SVGIG (reference sequence). The CDR3 nucleotides are TGTGCCTGGAGTGGAGGAGGGGGGGCCCAGTACTTC. This encodes CAWSGGGGAQYF.

V is TRBV19 and J is TRBJ1-1; 7 bases fit TRBD1. The length of the CDR3 is 13 residues. Unmatched junction bases numbered 7, after V lost 10 bases and J lost 2 bases. The germline CDR1 and CDR2 sequences are LNHDA and SQIVND (reference sequence). For the CDR3, the DNA is TGTGCCACCAAAACAGGGGCTAACACTGAAGCTTTCTTT. This encodes CATKTGANTEAFF.

The gene calls are TRBV27 and TRBJ1-1; D is perhaps TRBD1 (6 bases). The V gene's germline CDR1 is MNHEY and CDR2 SMNVEV (reference sequence). The ends were cut back, 7 bases at V and 4 bases at J, with 16 bases in the middle. The CDR3 extends over 14 amino acids. The CDR3 spells CASMLRGGSTEAFF. The CDR3 DNA reads as TGTGCCAGCATGCTCAGGGGAGGGAGCACTGAAGCTTTCTTT.